This paragraph covers one T cell receptor beta chain sequence. What it recognizes is unknown. The data derive from a study of cytomegalovirus exposure and HLA in healthy donors. This CDR3 is built from 13 residues. Per the germline V gene, CDR1 is SGHRS and CDR2 is YFSETQ. Between the trimmed V and J ends, which lost 0 bases and 7 bases, there was a span of 10 bases. General study findings and limits: Some segments of the V type, notably TRBV6-2 and TRBV6-3, were excluded as indistinguishable. Among TCR sequences, most were rare, though some public TCRs appeared in many donors. Presence/absence analyses treated sequencing depth as roughly uniform across donors.

The PCR employed 60 Vbeta primers together with 13 Jbeta primers. Per the authors' pipeline: A later analysis tallied about 80 million unique TCR beta chains, 9.5 million to 14 million of them shared. Here immunoSEQ multiplex PCR was the method, and the copy in TCRdb shows in-frame clones only, minus some. The D gene and trimming were derived from the DNA, and the V and J assignments and clone size from that table. The table lists approximately 190,000 clones, around 82% of them singletons. This sequence joins TRBV5-1 and TRBJ2-5; D is unclear. Sample: PBMCs. The clonotype comes from a boy between 5 and 17 years old in good health and CMV-seronegative. Written as DNA, the CDR3 is TGCGCCAGCAGCTTGGGGAGAGGTGGGACCCAGTACTTC. Protein sequence: CASSLGRGGTQYF.